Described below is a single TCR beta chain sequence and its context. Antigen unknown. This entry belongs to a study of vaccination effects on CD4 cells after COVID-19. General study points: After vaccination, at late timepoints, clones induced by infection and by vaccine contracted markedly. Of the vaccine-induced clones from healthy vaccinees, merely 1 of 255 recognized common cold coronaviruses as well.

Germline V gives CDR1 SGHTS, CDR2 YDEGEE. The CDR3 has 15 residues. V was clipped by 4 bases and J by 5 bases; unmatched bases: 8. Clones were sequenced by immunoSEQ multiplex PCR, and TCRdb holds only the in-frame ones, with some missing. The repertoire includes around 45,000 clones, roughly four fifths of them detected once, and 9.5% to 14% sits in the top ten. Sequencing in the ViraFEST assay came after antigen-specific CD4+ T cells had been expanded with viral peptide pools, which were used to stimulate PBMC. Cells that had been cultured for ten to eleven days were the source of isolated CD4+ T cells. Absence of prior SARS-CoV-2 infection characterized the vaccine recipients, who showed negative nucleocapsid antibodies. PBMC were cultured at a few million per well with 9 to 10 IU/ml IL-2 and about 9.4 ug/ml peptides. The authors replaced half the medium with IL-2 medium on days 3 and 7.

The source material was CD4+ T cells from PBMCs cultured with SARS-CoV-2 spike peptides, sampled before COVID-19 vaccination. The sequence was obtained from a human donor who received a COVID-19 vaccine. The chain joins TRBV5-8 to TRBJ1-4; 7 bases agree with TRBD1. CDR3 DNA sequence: TGTGCCAGCAGCGGGCGACAGGGACAAAATGAAAAACTGTTTTTT. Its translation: CASSGRQGQNEKLFF.